Below are 23 T cell receptor beta chains sequenced from a single sample in a study of technical replicates of blood from several donors. Repertoires were generated with immunoSEQ multiplex PCR, while TCRdb's copy carries only in-frame clones and drops some. The table records about 15,000 clones, approximately 81% of them present only once. Sample: PBMCs. The receptors here all came from a human donor in good health.

This clone has a single count. The genes are TRBV9 and TRBJ2-2, with a tentative D call TRBD1 (5 bases). CDR3 length equals 14 residues. V was pared by 0 bases and J by 5 bases, with 8 bases between. The germline V gene has CDR1 SGDLS and CDR2 YYNGEE. This CDR3 reads CASSVEGETGELFF. DNA of the CDR3: TGTGCCAGCAGCGTAGAAGGGGAAACCGGGGAGCTGTTTTTT.

In this sample, this clone turned up a few times. The chain recombines TRBV7-2 with TRBJ1-1, with D possibly being TRBD1 (5 bases). This CDR3 is 14 amino acids long. V lost 5 bases, J lost 1 base, and 11 bases lay in between. The V gene's germline CDR1 is SGHTA and CDR2 FQGNSA. This chain's CDR3 is CASSRGWGNTEAFF. The CDR3 DNA is TGTGCCAGCAGCCGGGGGTGGGGGAACACTGAAGCTTTCTTT.

J is TRBJ2-3 and V is TRBV29-1; the match to TRBD2 covers 10 bases. This CDR3 region has 14 residues. In germline, CDR1 is SQVTM, CDR2 ANQGSEA. V was pared by 7 bases and J by 1 base, with 5 bases of the junction left unmatched. The CDR3 reads CSEREGRGTDTQYF. CDR3 in DNA: TGCAGCGAGCGGGAGGGCCGGGGCACAGATACGCAGTATTTT.

This rearrangement joins TRBV11-2 to TRBJ2-1, with 13 nucleotides matching TRBD2. CDR1 and CDR2 (germline): SGHAT, FQNNGV. Trimming at V came to 0 bases and at J to 10 bases, leaving 9 bases not matched to a gene. The CDR3 has 17 amino acids. CDR3 DNA: TGTGCCAGCAGCTTAGATCGGGGACTAGCGGGAACTGGGGAGCAGTTCTTC. It yields the protein CASSLDRGLAGTGEQFF.

The chain has TRBV5-8 and TRBJ2-2, with 9 bases that match TRBD1. J was trimmed by 4 bases and V by 0 bases; bases with no gene match: 1. Germline assignment: CDR1 SGHTS and CDR2 YDEGEE. The CDR3 sequence is 15 residues long. The CDR3 region has the DNA TGTGCCAGCAGCTTGGGGACAGGGGTCACCGGGGAGCTGTTTTTT. Translation: CASSLGTGVTGELFF.

The V gene is TRBV30, the J gene TRBJ2-5; D perhaps matches TRBD2 (6 bases). Germline CDR1 reads GTSNPN; CDR2 reads SVGIG (reference sequence). The CDR3 length is 15 residues. The V end was cut by 1 base, the J end by 4 bases, with 16 bases between. CDR3 in amino acids: CAWSAGLQGGETQYF. Here the CDR3 DNA reads TGTGCCTGGAGTGCTGGTCTTCAGGGAGGAGAGACCCAGTACTTC.

The chain couples TRBV2 to TRBJ1-4; 9 bases agree with TRBD1. CDR1 SNHLY and CDR2 FYNNEI come from the germline V gene. There are 14 residues in the CDR3. V trimming: 6 bases; J trimming: 5 bases; junction bases outside the gene matches: 4. The CDR3 loop is CASSLTGGNEKLFF. The DNA of the CDR3 is TGTGCCAGCAGCCTGACAGGGGGAAATGAAAAACTGTTTTTT.

The chain links TRBV7-3 to TRBJ2-1; the D is unclear. Germline V gene data show CDR1 as SGHTA and CDR2 as FQGTGA. Trimming cost V 2 bases and J 3 bases, with 11 bases left between them. There are 15 residues in the CDR3. CDR3 nucleotides: TGTGCCAGCAGCTTAGGCGCAGCTAGCTACAATGAGCAGTTCTTC. This sequence encodes CASSLGAASYNEQFF.

The rearrangement joins TRBV29-1 to TRBJ2-5; D not resolved. Germline loops: CDR1 SQVTM, CDR2 ANQGSEA. V lost 5 bases to trimming and J lost 4 bases, with 11 bases between them. The CDR3 is made up of 12 amino acids. Here the CDR3 reads CSVLPIGETQYF. CDR3 nucleotides: TGCAGCGTTCTCCCGATCGGAGAGACCCAGTACTTC.

This chain uses TRBV7-6 with TRBJ2-2; 7 nucleotides line up with TRBD2. Germline trimming cut 0 bases from V and 4 bases from J; bases unmatched to any gene: 8. The CDR3 sequence is 17 residues long. The germline V gene has CDR1 SGHVS and CDR2 FNYEAQ. The CDR3 sequence: CASSLAGEGRVTGELFF. CDR3 sequence (DNA): TGTGCCAGCAGCTTAGCGGGGGAGGGCCGGGTCACCGGGGAGCTGTTTTTT. Drawing the rest from reference TRBV7-6 and TRBJ2-2, the complete variable domain is GAGVSQSPRYKVTKRGQDVALRCDPISGHVSLYWYRQALGQGPEFLTYFNYEAQQDKSGLPNDRFSAERPEGSISTLTIQRTEQRDSAMYRCASSLAGEGRVTGELFFGEGSRLTVL.

This clone has only one observation. This rearrangement joins TRBV5-1 to TRBJ2-7; the D is unclear. The CDR3 totals 15 residues. Germline V gene sequence: CDR1 SGHRS, CDR2 YFSETQ. Trimming removed 3 bases from V and 4 bases from J, with 17 bases in between. CDR3 DNA sequence: TGCGCCAGCAGCTCTCCGGAGAACGGTGAATACGAGCAGTACTTC. It translates to CASSSPENGEYEQYF.

As to this clone: The junction and the germline gene differ at one end; a read error may be behind it. V usage is TRBV18 and J usage is TRBJ2-7; 8 positions match TRBD2. This CDR3 comprises 12 residues. Germline CDR1 and CDR2: KGHSH and LQKENI. CDR3 nucleotide sequence: TGTGCCAGCTCACCAACTGGGACTAGGGTTGACTTC. Its translation: CASSPTGTRVDF.

The J gene is TRBJ1-1, the V gene TRBV7-8, with 10 bases identical to TRBD1. Germline lookup yields CDR1 SGHVS and CDR2 FQNEAQ. This CDR3 contains 14 residues. J lost 8 bases, V lost 4 bases, and 7 bases had no gene match. The CDR3 spells CASSYGQGVGEAFF. CDR3 DNA: TGTGCCAGCAGCTATGGACAGGGGGTAGGCGAAGCTTTCTTT.

This sequence joins TRBV6-6 and TRBJ2-7, with 8 bases that match TRBD1. CDR3 length equals 16 residues. With 8 bases clipped from V and 3 bases from J, the junction kept 15 bases outside the gene matches. Germline CDR1 MNHNY, CDR2 SVGAGI (reference sequence). DNA of the CDR3: TGTGCCAGCGGGCAGGGTGGACAGGGATATCTCTACGAGCAGTACTTC. Residues: CASGQGGQGYLYEQYF.

This sequence joins TRBV1 and TRBJ2-2; no check of the table's D call, TRBD2, against the DNA was made. TRBV1 is classified as a pseudogene. The CDR3 contains 16 residues. The CDR3 sequence: CTSSTEREWCTGELFF. The CDR3 DNA reads as TGCACCAGCAGCACCGAGCGGGAGTGGTGCACCGGGGAGCTGTTTTTT.

The sample holds one count of this clone. The chain couples TRBV10-2 to TRBJ2-5, with TRBD2 matching over 9 bases. Looked up from germline, CDR1 is WSHSY and CDR2 is SAAADI. This CDR3 is 16 amino acids long. V was clipped by 2 bases and J by 4 bases; unmatched bases: 8. CDR3 protein: CASSETSGRKGETQYF. In DNA form, the CDR3 reads TGCGCCAGCAGTGAGACCAGCGGGAGGAAAGGAGAGACCCAGTACTTC.

This chain connects TRBV2 to TRBJ2-1; TRBD2 matches 13 bases. Per germline, CDR1 SNHLY and CDR2 FYNNEI. CDR3 length: 15 amino acids. V trimming: 7 bases; J trimming: 9 bases; junction bases outside the gene matches: 9. The chain's CDR3 is CASTPEGTSGTEQFF. Here the CDR3 DNA reads TGTGCCAGCACGCCGGAGGGGACTAGCGGGACTGAGCAGTTCTTC.

The gene calls are TRBV7-9 and TRBJ1-5; tentatively, D is TRBD1 (5 bases). The CDR3 is 16 residues long. V lost 11 bases to trimming and J lost 6 bases, with 26 bases between them. CDR1 and CDR2 (germline): SEHNR, FQNEAQ (reference sequence). This CDR3 is CAVSGGGVRGSQPQHF. The CDR3 DNA sequence: TGTGCCGTATCGGGCGGGGGAGTCCGCGGGAGTCAGCCCCAGCATTTT.

The J gene is TRBJ1-2, the V gene TRBV29-1; D not resolved. The germline V gene encodes CDR1 SQVTM and CDR2 ANQGSEA. This CDR3 has 13 amino acids. V shed 0 bases and J shed 4 bases, with 9 bases lying between them. The CDR3 DNA sequence: TGCAGCGTTGAAGAAGCAGGCAGCTATGGCTACACCTTC. Translation: CSVEEAGSYGYTF. The complete variable domain, with remaining parts taken from reference TRBV29-1 and TRBJ1-2, reads SAVISQKPSRDICQRGTSLTIQCQVDSQVTMMFWYRQQPGQSLTLIATANQGSEATYESGFVIDKFPISRPNLTFSTLTVSNMSPEDSSIYLCSVEEAGSYGYTFGSGTRLTVV.

The rearrangement uses TRBV5-1 and TRBJ2-1; 9 nucleotides align to TRBD1. Per germline, CDR1 SGHRS and CDR2 YFSETQ. The CDR3 consists of 14 residues. Trimming took 6 bases from V and 5 from J; bases not matched to a gene: 6. In DNA, the CDR3 is TGCGCCAGCACTGCACAGGGGGCGGACAATGAGCAGTTCTTC. This encodes CASTAQGADNEQFF.

This chain joins TRBV6-7 and TRBJ2-5, with 16 bases aligning to TRBD2. TRBV6-7 is treated as an ORF (open reading frame) with a function not yet certain. The CDR3 has 20 amino acids. V lost 6 bases, J lost 4 bases, and 17 bases stayed unmatched. The CDR3 nucleotides are TGTGCCAGCAGAGCCGGGACTAGCGGGAGGGCCAGCTCCTCCAGAGAGACCCAGTACTTC. This translates into CASRAGTSGRASSSRETQYF.

The CDR3 spells CSVAEGAWETQYF. The CDR3, as DNA: TGCAGCGTTGCCGAGGGGGCTTGGGAGACCCAGTACTTC. The J gene is TRBJ2-5, the V gene TRBV29-1; TRBD1 agrees at 7 bases. V trimming: 4 bases; J trimming: 5 bases; junction bases outside the gene matches: 7. The CDR3 extends over 13 amino acids. Germline CDR1 SQVTM, CDR2 ANQGSEA. Together with reference TRBV29-1 and TRBJ2-5, the CDR3 gives the full variable domain: SAVISQKPSRDICQRGTSLTIQCQVDSQVTMMFWYRQQPGQSLTLIATANQGSEATYESGFVIDKFPISRPNLTFSTLTVSNMSPEDSSIYLCSVAEGAWETQYFGPGTRLLVL.

This clone was detected once. V is TRBV13 and J is TRBJ1-6; D remains ambiguous. Trimming cost V 5 bases and J 8 bases, with 13 bases left between them. This CDR3 has 14 amino acids. The germline CDR1 and CDR2 sequences are PRHDT and FYEKMQ (reference sequence). The CDR3 region has the DNA TGTGCCAGCAGCCCTAGGCCCCTTGATTCACCCCTCCACTTT. Its protein is CASSPRPLDSPLHF.